The clone carrying this TCR beta chain was seen only once. This entry is derived from a study of shared clonotypes between healthy human individuals. Germline V gives CDR1 KGHSH, CDR2 LQKENI. This CDR3 has 14 residues. V trimming: 6 bases; J trimming: 5 bases; junction bases outside the gene matches: 10. Sequencing was performed with immunoSEQ multiplex PCR; in TCRdb, only in-frame clones are kept and a portion is missing. The sample contains more than 400,000 clones, about 96% of which appear only once. The sequence derives from a woman in her 30s in good health. The genes are TRBV18 and TRBJ2-7, with 7 bases fitting TRBD1. Sequences were obtained from naive CD4+ T cells sorted from blood. Subset of the sample: CD45RA+ positively selected. The CDR3 sequence: CASSGTANPHEQYF. DNA of the CDR3: TGTGCCAGCTCCGGGACAGCCAACCCCCACGAGCAGTACTTC.